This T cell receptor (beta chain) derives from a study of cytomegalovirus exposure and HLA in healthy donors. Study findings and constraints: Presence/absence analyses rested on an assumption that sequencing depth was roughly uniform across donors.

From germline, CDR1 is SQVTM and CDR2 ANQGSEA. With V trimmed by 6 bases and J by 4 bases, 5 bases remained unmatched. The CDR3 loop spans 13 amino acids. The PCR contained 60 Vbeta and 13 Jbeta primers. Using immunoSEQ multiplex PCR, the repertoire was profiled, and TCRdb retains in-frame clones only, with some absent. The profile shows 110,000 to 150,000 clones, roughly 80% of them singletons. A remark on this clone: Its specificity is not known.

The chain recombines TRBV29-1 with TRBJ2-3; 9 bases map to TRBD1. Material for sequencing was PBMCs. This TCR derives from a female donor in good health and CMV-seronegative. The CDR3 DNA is TGCAGCGTGGTTACAGGGGGCCCAGATACGCAGTATTTT. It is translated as CSVVTGGPDTQYF.